This is a list of T cell receptor beta chains from one sample in a study of blood T cell repertoires in COVID-19. Method: immunoSEQ multiplex PCR; TCRdb's copy keeps in-frame clones and lacks some. The sample has 150,000 or so clones; about nine tenths are singletons. The material sequenced was peripheral blood. The receptors derive from a man aged 50-59 years with acute or convalescent COVID-19. Each CDR3 is given with its conserved first and last residue. The D gene is left open where the match is weak. Not all rows give a size; the values are once, few, many and, for expanded clones, a class.

>TRBV2|-|TRBJ1-2|TRBD1
CAGRQGLYYGYTF
TGTGCCGGTCGACAGGGCCTTTACTATGGCTACACCTTC
>TRBV5-1|-|TRBJ1-1|-
CASSPSGNTEAFF
TGCGCCAGCAGCCCTTCGGGGAACACTGAAGCTTTCTTT
>TRBV6-5|-|TRBJ2-1|TRBD1
CASTTTGTGANEQFF
TGTGCCAGCACCACAACCGGGACAGGGGCCAATGAGCAGTTCTTC
>TRBV5-1|-|TRBJ1-6|-
CASSRGGDGVSPLHF
TGCGCCAGCAGCCGAGGGGGGGATGGAGTTTCACCCCTCCACTTT
>TRBV6-6|-|TRBJ2-1|TRBD1
CASSPRDRGFNEQFF
TGTGCCAGCAGCCCCCGGGACAGGGGTTTCAATGAGCAGTTCTTC
>TRBV27|-|TRBJ1-6|TRBD1
CASSSHRGFNSPLHF
TGTGCCAGCAGTTCCCACAGGGGTTTTAATTCACCCCTCCACTTT
>TRBV7-8|-|TRBJ2-7|TRBD1
CASSLMPGQAYEQYF
TGTGCCAGCAGCTTAATGCCGGGACAGGCCTACGAGCAGTACTTC
>TRBV9|few|TRBJ1-4|TRBD1
CASSPGTGVEKLFF
TGTGCCAGCAGCCCCGGGACAGGGGTCGAAAAACTGTTTTTT
>TRBV21-1|-|TRBJ2-1|-
CASSKGRLAGEQFF
TGTGCCAGCAGCAAAGGGAGGCTAGCGGGTGAGCAGTTCTTC
>TRBV9|-|TRBJ2-2|-
CASSVVSGNTGELFF
TGTGCCAGCAGCGTAGTCTCAGGGAACACCGGGGAGCTGTTTTTT
>TRBV6-1|once|TRBJ1-5|TRBD1
CASSDRDSSLYSNQPQHF
TGTGCCAGCAGTGACCGGGACAGTTCCCTTTATAGCAATCAGCCCCAGCATTTT
>TRBV9|-|TRBJ2-1|TRBD2
CASSPKTGTSGRYNEQFF
TGTGCCAGCAGTCCCAAAACCGGGACTAGCGGGAGATACAATGAGCAGTTCTTC
>TRBV9|-|TRBJ2-7|TRBD1
CASSVAQFGGTGSYEQYF
TGTGCCAGCAGCGTAGCCCAATTCGGGGGGACAGGGTCCTACGAGCAGTACTTC
>TRBV5-1|few|TRBJ1-1|-
CASSGGGGEGKAFF
TGCGCCAGCAGCGGTGGTGGAGGTGAGGGAAAAGCTTTCTTT
>TRBV28|-|TRBJ1-3|-
CASRAGLFISGNTIYF
TGTGCCAGCAGGGCAGGGCTATTTATTAGTGGAAACACCATATATTTT
>TRBV5-5|-|TRBJ1-1|-
CASRAGDGPEAFF
TGTGCCAGCAGGGCAGGGGATGGGCCTGAAGCTTTCTTT
>TRBV29-1|-|TRBJ2-3|-
CSGEVRGTDTQYF
TGCAGCGGCGAGGTGCGGGGCACAGATACGCAGTATTTT
>TRBV5-4|-|TRBJ2-3|-
CASSSQVHASTDTQYF
TGTGCCAGCAGCTCCCAGGTGCACGCAAGCACAGATACGCAGTATTTT
>TRBV2|-|TRBJ1-5|-
CASSDTGLNQPQHF
TGTGCCAGCAGTGATACAGGATTAAATCAGCCCCAGCATTTT
>TRBV18|once|TRBJ1-6|TRBD1
CASSPDRGNSPLHF
TGTGCCAGCTCACCGGACAGGGGTAATTCACCCCTCCACTTT
>TRBV2|-|TRBJ2-7|-
CASSESGYYEQYF
TGTGCCAGCAGTGAATCGGGTTATTACGAGCAGTACTTC
>TRBV5-1|-|TRBJ2-1|-
CASSLRPSGDYNEQFF
TGCGCCAGCAGCTTGCGGCCCTCCGGGGACTACAATGAGCAGTTCTTC
>TRBV18|-|TRBJ1-1|-
CASSPPSAGNTEAFF
TGTGCCAGCTCACCACCTTCCGCGGGGAACACTGAAGCTTTCTTT
>TRBV19|-|TRBJ2-1|-
CASSIVGRDSYNEQFF
TGTGCCAGTAGTATAGTCGGTCGGGACTCCTACAATGAGCAGTTCTTC
>TRBV19|-|TRBJ1-1|-
CASSIPPKFQAFF
TGTGCCAGTAGTATCCCCCCCAAATTTCAAGCTTTCTTT
>TRBV6-2/TRBV6-3|-|TRBJ2-2|-
CASSRSRGTGELFF
TGTGCCAGCAGTCGTAGCAGGGGCACCGGGGAGCTGTTTTTT
>TRBV19|-|TRBJ1-3|-
CASSIRTPGNTIYF
TGTGCCAGTAGTATCCGGACTCCTGGAAACACCATATATTTT
>TRBV18|-|TRBJ1-2|-
CASSPGTDTNYGYTF
TGTGCCAGCTCACCAGGCACAGATACTAACTATGGCTACACCTTC
>TRBV7-9|-|TRBJ1-2|-
CASSLGDKLGYTF
TGTGCCAGCAGCTTAGGAGACAAGTTGGGCTACACCTTC
>TRBV7-7|-|TRBJ2-3|TRBD1
CASSPRDSPTDTQYF
TGTGCTAGCAGCCCCCGGGACAGCCCCACAGATACGCAGTATTTT
>TRBV7-9|-|TRBJ1-1|TRBD1
CASSLAGGRGTEAFF
TGTGCCAGCAGCTTAGCGGGGGGCAGGGGGACTGAAGCTTTCTTT
>TRBV1|-|TRBJ1-1|-
CTSTSSRQGTLGSRNTEAFF
TGCACCAGCACCTCCTCACGACAGGGGACCTTGGGTTCGAGGAACACTGAAGCTTTCTTT
>TRBV7-2|-|TRBJ1-5|-
CASSLVTNNQPQHF
TGTGCCAGCAGCTTAGTGACAAACAATCAGCCCCAGCATTTT
>TRBV27|-|TRBJ2-2|TRBD2
CASSFVSGTSGRVLAGELFF
TGTGCCAGCAGTTTTGTCAGTGGGACTAGCGGGAGGGTCTTGGCCGGGGAGCTGTTTTTT
>TRBV9|once|TRBJ2-3|TRBD1
CASSKTGPTDTQYF
TGTGCCAGCAGCAAGACAGGGCCTACCGATACGCAGTATTTT
>TRBV5-4|-|TRBJ2-7|-
CASSLNSYEQYF
TGTGCCAGCAGCCTTAATTCCTACGAGCAGTACTTC
>TRBV2|-|TRBJ2-5|TRBD2
CASSDWRGNQETQYF
TGTGCCAGCTCAGATTGGCGGGGGAACCAAGAGACCCAGTACTTC
>TRBV27|-|TRBJ1-3|TRBD1
CASSPLWGIQGATGNTIYF
TGTGCCAGCAGTCCCCTATGGGGGATACAGGGGGCGACTGGAAACACCATATATTTT
>TRBV27|-|TRBJ2-7|TRBD2
CASSLLAGGPGLSEQYF
TGTGCCAGCAGTTTACTAGCGGGAGGGCCAGGTCTTAGCGAGCAGTACTTC
>TRBV11-2|-|TRBJ2-1|TRBD2
CASSRPEGLAYYNEQFF
TGTGCCAGCAGCCGACCTGAGGGACTAGCGTATTACAATGAGCAGTTCTTC
>TRBV5-4|-|TRBJ2-1|TRBD2
CASSIGILAGIYNEQFF
TGTGCCAGCAGCATTGGGATACTAGCGGGAATTTACAATGAGCAGTTCTTC
>TRBV29-1|-|TRBJ2-7|-
CSVSDSDEQYF
TGCAGCGTATCCGACTCCGACGAGCAGTACTTC
>TRBV29-1|-|TRBJ1-2|-
CSVGQSLYGYTF
TGCAGCGTTGGACAGTCTCTCTATGGCTACACCTTC
>TRBV28|-|TRBJ1-1|TRBD1
CASSFFQGQGPGEAFF
TGTGCCAGCAGTTTTTTTCAGGGACAGGGTCCGGGTGAAGCTTTCTTT
>TRBV11-2|-|TRBJ2-2|-
CASSLDVYGELFF
TGTGCCAGCAGCTTAGACGTTTACGGGGAGCTGTTTTTT
>TRBV2|-|TRBJ1-2|-
CASTTRVAGYGYTF
TGTGCCAGCACCACTCGAGTAGCCGGCTATGGCTACACCTTC
>TRBV2|many|TRBJ2-7|-
CASLRTANSYEQYF
TGTGCCAGTCTCCGGACAGCGAACTCCTACGAGCAGTACTTC
>TRBV19|once|TRBJ2-5|TRBD2
CASSIVGHRGEETQYF
TGTGCCAGTAGTATAGTTGGACACCGGGGGGAAGAGACCCAGTACTTC
>TRBV6-5|-|TRBJ1-2|-
CASSYENGYTF
TGTGCCAGCAGTTACGAGAATGGCTACACCTTC
>TRBV30|-|TRBJ2-7|TRBD1
CAWRTRDRGNEQYF
TGTGCCTGGAGGACCCGGGACAGGGGCAACGAGCAGTACTTC
>TRBV19|-|TRBJ1-5|TRBD1
CASRPGTGALGQPQHF
TGTGCCAGTAGGCCCGGGACAGGGGCGTTGGGCCAGCCCCAGCATTTT
>TRBV28|-|TRBJ1-2|-
CASSFPPGDNYGYTF
TGTGCCAGCAGTTTTCCCCCAGGGGATAACTATGGCTACACCTTC
>TRBV7-9|-|TRBJ1-3|-
CASSLGASIGNTIYF
TGTGCCAGCAGCTTGGGGGCGAGCATTGGAAACACCATATATTTT
>TRBV19|-|TRBJ1-5|TRBD1
CASSADRGNQPQHF
TGTGCCAGTAGTGCCGACAGGGGCAATCAGCCCCAGCATTTT
>TRBV28|-|TRBJ2-7|-
CASSFGTATYEQYF
TGTGCCAGCAGTTTCGGCACAGCTACTTACGAGCAGTACTTC
>TRBV5-6|-|TRBJ1-3|-
CASRETGISGNTIYF
TGTGCCAGCAGGGAAACAGGTATCTCTGGAAACACCATATATTTT
>TRBV21-1|-|TRBJ2-7|-
CASSTKFIRDRASRFDEQYF
TGTGCCAGCAGCACCAAATTTATCCGCGACAGGGCTAGCCGATTCGACGAGCAGTACTTC
>TRBV20-1|-|TRBJ2-1|-
CISPGYNEQFF
TGCATTTCTCCGGGGTACAATGAGCAGTTCTTC
>TRBV15|-|TRBJ2-7|-
CATSRNDRNFAEQYF
TGTGCCACCAGCAGAAACGACAGAAACTTCGCCGAGCAGTACTTC
>TRBV28|-|TRBJ1-1|TRBD1
CASSFGTAKKAFF
TGTGCCAGCAGTTTTGGGACAGCAAAAAAAGCTTTCTTT